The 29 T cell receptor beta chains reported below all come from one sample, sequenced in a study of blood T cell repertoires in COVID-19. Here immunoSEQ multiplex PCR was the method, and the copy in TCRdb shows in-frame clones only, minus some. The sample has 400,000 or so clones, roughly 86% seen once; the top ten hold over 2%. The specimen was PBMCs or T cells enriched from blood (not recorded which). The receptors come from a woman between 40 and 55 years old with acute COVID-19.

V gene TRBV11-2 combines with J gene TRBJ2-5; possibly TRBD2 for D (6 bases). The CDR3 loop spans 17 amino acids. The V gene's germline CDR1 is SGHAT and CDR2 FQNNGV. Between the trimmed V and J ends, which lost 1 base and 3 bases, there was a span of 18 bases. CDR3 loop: CASSLVGRVGGKETQYF. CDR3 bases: TGTGCCAGCAGCTTAGTGGGCAGGGTTGGAGGGAAAGAGACCCAGTACTTC.

CDR3 coding DNA: TGTGCCATCAGTGAGTCGGGAGGGACCGGCGAGCAGTACTTC. Its translation is CAISESGGTGEQYF. The V call is TRBV10-3, the J call TRBJ2-7, with 7 bases lining up with TRBD2. Germline CDR1 and CDR2: ENHRY and SYGVKD. Germline trimming cut 0 bases from V and 6 bases from J; bases unmatched to any gene: 5. This CDR3 has 14 residues.

The DNA of the CDR3 is TGTGCCAGTAGTATACCAGGGGCCCGGTGGGACTATGGCTACACCTTC. Its protein is CASSIPGARWDYGYTF. This chain uses TRBV19 with TRBJ1-2, with D possibly TRBD1 on 6 matching bases. This CDR3 is 16 amino acids long. Trimming took off 2 bases at V and 3 bases at J, with 16 bases between the two ends. Germline CDR1 LNHDA, CDR2 SQIVND (reference sequence).

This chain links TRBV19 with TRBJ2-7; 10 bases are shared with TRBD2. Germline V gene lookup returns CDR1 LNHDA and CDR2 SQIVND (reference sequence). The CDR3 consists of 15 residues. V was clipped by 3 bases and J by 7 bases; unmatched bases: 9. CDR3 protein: CASSIRAPGLAEQYF. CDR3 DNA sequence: TGTGCCAGTAGTATCAGGGCACCGGGACTAGCGGAGCAGTACTTC. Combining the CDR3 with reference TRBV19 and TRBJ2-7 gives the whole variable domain DGGITQSPKYLFRKEGQNVTLSCEQNLNHDAMYWYRQDPGQGLRLIYYSQIVNDFQKGDIAEGYSVSREKKESFPLTVTSAQKNPTAFYLCASSIRAPGLAEQYFGPGTRLTVT.

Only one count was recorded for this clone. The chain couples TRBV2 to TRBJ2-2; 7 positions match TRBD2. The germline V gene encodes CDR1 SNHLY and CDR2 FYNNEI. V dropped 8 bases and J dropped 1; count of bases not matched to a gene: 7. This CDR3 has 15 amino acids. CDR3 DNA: TGTGCCAGCGTCGGAGGCGGGGGGAACACCGGGGAGCTGTTTTTT. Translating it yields CASVGGGGNTGELFF.

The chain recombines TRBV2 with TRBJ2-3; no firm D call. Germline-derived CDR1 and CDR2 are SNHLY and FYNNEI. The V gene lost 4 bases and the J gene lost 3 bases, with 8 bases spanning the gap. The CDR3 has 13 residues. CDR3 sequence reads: CASSGQETDTQYF. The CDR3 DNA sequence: TGTGCCAGCAGTGGTCAAGAGACAGATACGCAGTATTTT.

DNA of the CDR3: TGTGCCAGCAGGATGAGGGACAGGGTCTACGAGCAGTACTTC. This sequence encodes CASRMRDRVYEQYF. This chain uses TRBV5-6 with TRBJ2-7, with 9 bases aligning to TRBD1. Losses at the gene ends were 5 bases for V and 3 bases for J; bases not matched to a gene: 6. Looked up from germline, CDR1 is SGHDT and CDR2 is YYEEEE. There are 14 residues in the CDR3.

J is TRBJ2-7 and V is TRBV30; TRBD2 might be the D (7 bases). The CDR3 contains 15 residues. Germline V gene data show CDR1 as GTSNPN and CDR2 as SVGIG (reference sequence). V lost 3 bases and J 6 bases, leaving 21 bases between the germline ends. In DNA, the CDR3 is TGTGCCTGGAGCTACCTAATGGGGGGGGGCACCGAGCAGTACTTC. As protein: CAWSYLMGGGTEQYF. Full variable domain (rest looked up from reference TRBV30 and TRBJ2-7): SQTIHQWPATLVQPVGSPLSLECTVEGTSNPNLYWYRQAAGRGLQLLFYSVGIGQISSEVPQNLSASRPQDRQFILSSKKLLLSDSGFYLCAWSYLMGGGTEQYFGPGTRLTVT.

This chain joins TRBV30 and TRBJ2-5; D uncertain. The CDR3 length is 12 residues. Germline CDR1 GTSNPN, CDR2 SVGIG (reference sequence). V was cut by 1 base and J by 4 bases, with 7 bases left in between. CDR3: CAWSGPGETQYF. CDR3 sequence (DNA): TGTGCCTGGAGTGGGCCGGGAGAGACCCAGTACTTC.

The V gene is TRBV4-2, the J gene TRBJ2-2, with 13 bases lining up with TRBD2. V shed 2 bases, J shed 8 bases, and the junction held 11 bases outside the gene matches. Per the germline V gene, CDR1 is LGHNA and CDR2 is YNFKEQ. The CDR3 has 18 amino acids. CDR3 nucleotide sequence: TGTGCCAGCAGCCAACCCCGACTAGCGGGGGGACGACTGGGGGAGCTGTTTTTT. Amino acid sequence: CASSQPRLAGGRLGELFF.

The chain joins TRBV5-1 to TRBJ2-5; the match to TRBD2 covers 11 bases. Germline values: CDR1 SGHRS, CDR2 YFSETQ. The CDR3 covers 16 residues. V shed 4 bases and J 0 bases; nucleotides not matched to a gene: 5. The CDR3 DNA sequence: TGCGCCAGCAGCCCTAGACTAGCGGGAAACCAAGAGACCCAGTACTTC. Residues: CASSPRLAGNQETQYF.

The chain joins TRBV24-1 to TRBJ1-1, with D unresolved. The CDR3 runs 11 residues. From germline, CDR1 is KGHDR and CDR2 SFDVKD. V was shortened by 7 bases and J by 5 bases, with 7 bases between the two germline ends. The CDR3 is CATRWSTEAFF. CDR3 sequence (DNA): TGTGCCACCAGATGGAGTACTGAAGCTTTCTTT.

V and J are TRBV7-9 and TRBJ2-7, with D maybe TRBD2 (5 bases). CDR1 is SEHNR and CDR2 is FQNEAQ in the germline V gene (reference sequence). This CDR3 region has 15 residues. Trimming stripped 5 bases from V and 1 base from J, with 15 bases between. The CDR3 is CASSPPEGKSYEQYF. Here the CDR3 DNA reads TGTGCCAGCAGCCCACCAGAGGGAAAATCCTACGAGCAGTACTTC.

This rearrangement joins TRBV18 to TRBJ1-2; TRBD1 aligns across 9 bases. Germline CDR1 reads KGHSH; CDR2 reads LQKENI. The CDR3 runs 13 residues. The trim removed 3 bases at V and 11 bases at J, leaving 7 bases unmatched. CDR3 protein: CASSPSRDRDYTF. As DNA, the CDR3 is TGTGCCAGCTCACCCTCCCGGGACAGGGATTACACCTTC. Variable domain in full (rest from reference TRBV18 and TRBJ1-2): NAGVMQNPRHLVRRRGQEARLRCSPMKGHSHVYWYRQLPEEGLKFMVYLQKENIIDESGMPKERFSAEFPKEGPSILRIQQVVRGDSAAYFCASSPSRDRDYTFGSGTRLTVV.

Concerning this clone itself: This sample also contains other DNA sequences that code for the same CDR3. As DNA, the CDR3 is TGTGCCAGCAGCTTGGCTAGCGGGGTCTACGAGCAGTACTTC. Translation: CASSLASGVYEQYF. V and J are TRBV7-2 and TRBJ2-7; 9 nucleotides line up with TRBD2. Trimming at V came to 3 bases and at J to 3 bases, leaving 3 bases not matched to a gene. Germline V CDR1 and CDR2: SGHTA, FQGNSA. The CDR3 runs 14 residues.

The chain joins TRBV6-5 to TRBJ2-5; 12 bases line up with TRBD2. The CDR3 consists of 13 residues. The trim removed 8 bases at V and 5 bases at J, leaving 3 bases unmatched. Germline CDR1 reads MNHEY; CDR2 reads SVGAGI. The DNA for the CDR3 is TGTGCCAGCGCCCTAGCGGGGGGGGAGACCCAGTACTTC. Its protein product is CASALAGGETQYF.

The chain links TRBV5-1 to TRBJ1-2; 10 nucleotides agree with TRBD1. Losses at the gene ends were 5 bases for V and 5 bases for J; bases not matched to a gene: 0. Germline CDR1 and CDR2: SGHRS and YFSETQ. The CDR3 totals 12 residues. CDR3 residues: CASRGQGYGYTF. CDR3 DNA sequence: TGCGCCAGCAGGGGACAGGGGTATGGCTACACCTTC. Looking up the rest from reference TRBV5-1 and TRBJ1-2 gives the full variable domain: KAGVTQTPRYLIKTRGQQVTLSCSPISGHRSVSWYQQTPGQGLQFLFEYFSETQRNKGNFPGRFSGRQFSNSRSEMNVSTLELGDSALYLCASRGQGYGYTFGSGTRLTVV.

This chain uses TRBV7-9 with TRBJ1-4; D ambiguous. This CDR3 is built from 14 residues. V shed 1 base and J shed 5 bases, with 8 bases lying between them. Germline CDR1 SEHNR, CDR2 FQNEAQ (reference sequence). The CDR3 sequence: CASSLVSSNEKLFF. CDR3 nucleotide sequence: TGTGCCAGCAGCTTAGTATCCTCGAATGAAAAACTGTTTTTT.

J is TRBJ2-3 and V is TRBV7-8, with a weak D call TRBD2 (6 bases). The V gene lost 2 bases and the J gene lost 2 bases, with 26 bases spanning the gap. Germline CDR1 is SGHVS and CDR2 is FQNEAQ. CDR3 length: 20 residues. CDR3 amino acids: CASSLHWRGRLTLDTDTQYF. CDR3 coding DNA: TGTGCCAGCAGCTTACATTGGCGGGGCCGCCTCACGCTTGACACAGATACGCAGTATTTT.

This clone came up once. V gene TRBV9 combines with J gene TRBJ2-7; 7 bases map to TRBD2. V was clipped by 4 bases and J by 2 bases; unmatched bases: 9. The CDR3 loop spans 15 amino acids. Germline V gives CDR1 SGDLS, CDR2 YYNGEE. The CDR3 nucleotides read TGTGCCAGCAGCTCCCAGCTGGGGGGGGCCTACGAGCAGTACTTC. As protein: CASSSQLGGAYEQYF.

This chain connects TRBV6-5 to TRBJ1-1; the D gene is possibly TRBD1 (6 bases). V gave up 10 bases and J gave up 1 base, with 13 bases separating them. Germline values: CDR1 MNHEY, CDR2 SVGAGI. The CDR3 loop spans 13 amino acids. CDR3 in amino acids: CAIPRDTNTEAFF. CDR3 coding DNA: TGTGCCATTCCCCGGGACACGAACACTGAAGCTTTCTTT.

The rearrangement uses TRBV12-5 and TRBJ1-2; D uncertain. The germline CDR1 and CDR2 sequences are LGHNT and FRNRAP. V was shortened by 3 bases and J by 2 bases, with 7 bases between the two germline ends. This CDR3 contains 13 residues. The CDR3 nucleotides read TGTGCTAGTGGTTTTTTAGTCAACTATGGCTACACCTTC. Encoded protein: CASGFLVNYGYTF.

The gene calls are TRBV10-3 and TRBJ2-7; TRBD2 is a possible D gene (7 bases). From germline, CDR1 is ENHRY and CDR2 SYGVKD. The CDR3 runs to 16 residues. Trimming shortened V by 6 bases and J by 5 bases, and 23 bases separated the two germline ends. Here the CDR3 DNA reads TGTGCCATCAGCCGCACACAGGTCGGGGGGCAGGACGAGCAGTACTTC. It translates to CAISRTQVGGQDEQYF.

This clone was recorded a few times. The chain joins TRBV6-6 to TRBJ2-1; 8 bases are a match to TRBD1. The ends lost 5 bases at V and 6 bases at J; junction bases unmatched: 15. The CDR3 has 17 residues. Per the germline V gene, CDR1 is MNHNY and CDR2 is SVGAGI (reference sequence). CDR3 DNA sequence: TGTGCCAGCAGTCCGGCCTTGGCAGGGGGCAGGAGCAATGAGCAGTTCTTC. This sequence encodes CASSPALAGGRSNEQFF.

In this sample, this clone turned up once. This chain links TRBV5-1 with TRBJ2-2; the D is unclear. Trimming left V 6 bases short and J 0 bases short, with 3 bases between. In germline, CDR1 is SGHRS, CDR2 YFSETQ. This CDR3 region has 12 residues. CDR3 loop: CASKPNTGELFF. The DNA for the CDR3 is TGCGCCAGCAAGCCGAACACCGGGGAGCTGTTTTTT.

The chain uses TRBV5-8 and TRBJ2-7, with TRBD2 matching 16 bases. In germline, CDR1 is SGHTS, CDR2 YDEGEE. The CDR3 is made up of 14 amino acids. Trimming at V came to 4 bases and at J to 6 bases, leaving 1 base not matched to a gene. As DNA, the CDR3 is TGTGCCAGCAGCGGGACTAGCGGGGGGGCCGAGCAGTACTTC. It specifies CASSGTSGGAEQYF.

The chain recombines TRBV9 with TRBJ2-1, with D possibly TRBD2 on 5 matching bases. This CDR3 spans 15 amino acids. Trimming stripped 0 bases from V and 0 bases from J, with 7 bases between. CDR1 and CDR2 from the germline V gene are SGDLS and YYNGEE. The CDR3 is CASSVAAGSYNEQFF. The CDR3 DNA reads TGTGCCAGCAGCGTAGCGGCGGGCTCCTACAATGAGCAGTTCTTC.

CDR3 in DNA: TGTGCCAGCAGCTTAGGTAGGACAGGGGAAAACTATGGCTACACCTTC. It encodes CASSLGRTGENYGYTF. The rearrangement links TRBV7-9 to TRBJ1-2; 9 nucleotides line up with TRBD1. Germline V gene lookup returns CDR1 SEHNR and CDR2 FQNEAQ (reference sequence). After removal of 1 base from V and 2 bases from J, the junction contained 5 bases not matched to a gene. This CDR3 spans 16 amino acids.

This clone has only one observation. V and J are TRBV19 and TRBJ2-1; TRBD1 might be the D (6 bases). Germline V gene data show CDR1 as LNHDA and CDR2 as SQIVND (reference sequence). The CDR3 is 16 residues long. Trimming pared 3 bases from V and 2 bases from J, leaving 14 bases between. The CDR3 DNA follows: TGTGCCAGTAGTATCGGCCCCAGGACAGCCTACAATGAGCAGTTCTTC. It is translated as CASSIGPRTAYNEQFF.